Listed below are T cell receptor beta chains from one sample, sequenced in a study of cytomegalovirus exposure and HLA in healthy donors. This table comes from immunoSEQ multiplex PCR, and its TCRdb copy is limited to in-frame clones, with some not included. The table records roughly 120,000 clones, under 80% of them present only once. What was sequenced was PBMCs. The receptors derive from a man aged 60-69 years in good health and CMV-seropositive. CDR3s include the opening cysteine and the closing phenylalanine or tryptophan.

v_call	j_call	cdr3_aa
TRBV6-1	TRBJ1-1	CASSGQYTEAFF
TRBV5-6	TRBJ2-1	CASSLGAGYGNEQFF
TRBV2	TRBJ2-7	CASGVGQDYEQYF
TRBV20-1	TRBJ2-3	CSARGRDTQYF
TRBV6-5	TRBJ1-3	CASSHDRELGNTIYF
TRBV2	TRBJ2-3	CASSGGLAALRGDTQYF
TRBV12-5	TRBJ2-5	CASGRSGETQYF
TRBV5-4	TRBJ2-7	CASSRGQGYYEQYF
TRBV5-4	TRBJ2-1	CASSFGGTQKNEQFF
TRBV18	TRBJ1-1	CASSPGQNTEAFF
TRBV9	TRBJ1-2	CASSGTSGGHGYTF
TRBV19	TRBJ1-1	CASSFDRVEAFF
TRBV11-3	TRBJ2-3	CASSLTGGYTDTQYF
TRBV5-1	TRBJ2-7	CASSLSYPYEQYF
TRBV4-2	TRBJ1-6	CASSQVGGRGSPLHF
TRBV10-2	TRBJ2-4	CATTLPSAGGKNSQYF
TRBV10-3	TRBJ1-1	CAISERGIWTEAFF
TRBV29-1	TRBJ2-5	CSVESTRGRETQYF
TRBV5-1	TRBJ1-2	CASSFDRDGYTF
TRBV5-1	TRBJ2-5	CASRGTGSQETQYF
TRBV4-1	TRBJ1-1	CASSFLTGTLNTEAFF
TRBV6-6	TRBJ2-7	CASSLSTSSYEQYF
TRBV5-1	TRBJ2-6	CASSSHRGHGANVLTF
TRBV11-2	TRBJ1-1	CASSSVRSTEAFF
TRBV9	TRBJ2-6	CASSRSGGNPGANVLTF
TRBV4-1	TRBJ2-7	CASSQDPQGSKYEQYF
TRBV28	TRBJ1-3	CASRTVDGNSGNTIYF
TRBV13	TRBJ1-2	CASSRDRGPYGYTF
TRBV5-5	TRBJ1-3	CASSTTGVGNTIYF
TRBV9	TRBJ1-5	CASSVGGEVGNQPQHF
TRBV5-1	TRBJ2-6	CASSSDYDRAGVLTF
TRBV28	TRBJ1-6	CASSLSPTGSPLHF
TRBV9	TRBJ2-2	CASSVGQITGELFF
TRBV4-1	TRBJ2-1	CASSQDLAGAPIGQFF
TRBV27	TRBJ1-1	CASSLREGTEAFF
TRBV29-1	TRBJ2-7	CSVKYDAQRGESF
TRBV6-5	TRBJ1-2	CASSDPGGNYGYTF
TRBV14	TRBJ2-7	CASSQVRGRGSGSYEQYF
TRBV28	TRBJ2-7	CASSTPVPYEQYF
TRBV10-3	TRBJ1-4	CAISADRRSAATNEKLFF
TRBV10-3	TRBJ1-5	CAISESPIRQGPYQPQHF
TRBV18	TRBJ2-2	CASSPTGTGSRTGELFF
TRBV5-4	.	CASSLDRGGYEQYF